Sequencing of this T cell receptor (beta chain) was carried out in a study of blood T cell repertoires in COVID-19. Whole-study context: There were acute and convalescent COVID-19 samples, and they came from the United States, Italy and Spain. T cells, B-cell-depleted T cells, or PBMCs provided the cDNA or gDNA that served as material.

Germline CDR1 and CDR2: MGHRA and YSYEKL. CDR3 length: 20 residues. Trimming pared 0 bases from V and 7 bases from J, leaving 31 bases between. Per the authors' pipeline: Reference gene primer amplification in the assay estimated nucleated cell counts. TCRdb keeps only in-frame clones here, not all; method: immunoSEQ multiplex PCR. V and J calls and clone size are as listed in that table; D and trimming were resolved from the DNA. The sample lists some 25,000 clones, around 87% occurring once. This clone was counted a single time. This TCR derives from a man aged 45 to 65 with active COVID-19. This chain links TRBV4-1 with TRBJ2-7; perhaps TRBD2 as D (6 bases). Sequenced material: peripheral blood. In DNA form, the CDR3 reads TGCGCCAGCAGCCAAGATCACAAGCGGGCCACTAGCTTGACGGATGTGGAGCAGTACTTC. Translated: CASSQDHKRATSLTDVEQYF.